The 13 T cell receptor beta chains reported below all come from one sample, sequenced in a study of cytomegalovirus exposure and HLA in healthy donors. The protocol was immunoSEQ multiplex PCR, while the TCRdb copy is restricted to in-frame clones and leaves out a portion. Altogether a few hundred thousand clones are present, more than 85% being singletons, with the ten largest covering around 11%. The sequencing sample was made of PBMCs. The receptors derive from a young man in good health and CMV-seropositive.

The chain couples TRBV6-1 to TRBJ1-5, with 10 positions matching TRBD1. Trimming removed 7 bases from V and 6 bases from J; junction bases left unmatched: 9. Per germline, CDR1 MNHNS and CDR2 SASEGT. The CDR3 spans 15 residues. CDR3 nucleotide sequence: TGTGCCAGCACCCAGACAGGGGGCGCTTCTCAGCCCCAGCATTTT. It yields the protein CASTQTGGASQPQHF.

This chain connects TRBV10-3 to TRBJ2-7; the D gene is possibly TRBD2 (5 bases). The V gene's germline CDR1 is ENHRY and CDR2 SYGVKD. V lost 6 bases to trimming and J lost 4 bases, with 13 bases between them. CDR3 length: 13 residues. CDR3 residues: CAIRGSSSYEQYF. CDR3 sequence (DNA): TGTGCCATCAGAGGATCTAGCTCTTACGAGCAGTACTTC.

Only one count was recorded for this clone. The chain couples TRBV7-9 to TRBJ2-7; no clear D gene. The V gene's germline CDR1 is SEHNR and CDR2 FQNEAQ (reference sequence). V lost 7 bases and J lost 2, with 15 bases in between. The CDR3 consists of 14 residues. CDR3: CASNPGPATYEQYF. The CDR3 DNA reads TGTGCCAGCAATCCTGGGCCGGCAACCTACGAGCAGTACTTC.

This chain connects TRBV20-1 to TRBJ1-2, with D unclear. With 6 bases removed from V and 6 bases from J, the gap between germline ends came to 11 bases. The CDR3 runs to 11 residues. Germline CDR1 and CDR2: DFQATT and SNEGSKA (reference sequence). The CDR3 region has the DNA TGCAGTGCCCAGTATTTAGATGGCTACACCTTC. This codes for CSAQYLDGYTF.

The chain carries TRBV2 and TRBJ1-4, with TRBD1 matching over 8 bases. Germline assignment: CDR1 SNHLY and CDR2 FYNNEI. The CDR3 spans 14 residues. Trimming at V came to 7 bases and at J to 5 bases, leaving 6 bases not matched to a gene. As DNA, the CDR3 is TGTGCCAGCAACAACGGACAGGGAAATGAAAAACTGTTTTTT. Translating it yields CASNNGQGNEKLFF.

The chain combines TRBV19 with TRBJ2-4; D might be TRBD2 (5 bases). V was cut by 1 base and J by 1 base, with 5 bases left in between. There are 14 residues in the CDR3. CDR1 and CDR2 (germline): LNHDA, SQIVND (reference sequence). The CDR3 nucleotides read TGTGCCAGTAGTATAGCGGGGGCCAAAAACATTCAGTACTTC. Translation gives CASSIAGAKNIQYF.

V gene TRBV5-1 combines with J gene TRBJ1-1, with TRBD1 matching over 10 bases. This CDR3 spans 15 amino acids. CDR1 SGHRS and CDR2 YFSETQ come from the germline V gene. With V trimmed by 0 bases and J by 4 bases, 3 bases remained unmatched. CDR3 protein: CASSLEGTGATEAFF. In DNA, the CDR3 is TGCGCCAGCAGCTTGGAAGGGACAGGGGCCACTGAAGCTTTCTTT.

V is TRBV19 and J is TRBJ1-1; D ambiguous. The germline V gene has CDR1 LNHDA and CDR2 SQIVND (reference sequence). CDR3 size: 14 residues. Trimming took 3 bases from V and 6 from J, leaving 14 bases between them. The CDR3 is CASSINHFASEAFF. The CDR3 coding sequence is TGTGCCAGTAGTATTAACCACTTTGCGTCTGAAGCTTTCTTT.

J is TRBJ2-7 and V is TRBV11-2; D might be TRBD2 (7 bases). This CDR3 spans 15 amino acids. The germline V gene has CDR1 SGHAT and CDR2 FQNNGV. V was shortened by 7 bases and J by 0 bases, with 16 bases between the two germline ends. The CDR3 bases are TGTGCCAGCACCCCGGGGGGCGGGAGCTCCTACGAGCAGTACTTC. Protein product: CASTPGGGSSYEQYF.

The gene calls are TRBV27 and TRBJ1-1; D is unclear. The CDR3 sequence is 13 residues long. CDR1 and CDR2 from the germline V gene are MNHEY and SMNVEV (reference sequence). Trimming removed 5 bases from V and 0 bases from J, with 7 bases in between. The CDR3 is CASSPVMNTEAFF. For the CDR3, the DNA is TGTGCCAGCAGTCCCGTTATGAACACTGAAGCTTTCTTT.

The chain carries TRBV11-1 and TRBJ2-7; no clear D gene. CDR3 length: 10 residues. The V end lost 9 bases, the J end lost 6 bases, and 9 bases lay between the germline ends. CDR1 is SGHAT and CDR2 is FQDESV in the germline V gene (reference sequence). DNA of the CDR3: TGTGCCAGAATGCCCTGCGAGCAGTACTTC. Protein: CARMPCEQYF.

This clone was seen a few times. The chain links TRBV28 to TRBJ1-5; perhaps TRBD1 as D (5 bases). Per germline, CDR1 MDHEN and CDR2 SYDVKM. Trimming cost V 2 bases and J 5 bases, with 7 bases left between them. This CDR3 is built from 13 residues. The DNA of the CDR3 is TGTGCCAGCAGTTTACGGGGACATCAGCCCCAGCATTTT. Its translation: CASSLRGHQPQHF.

V and J are TRBV5-1 and TRBJ2-7; 8 nucleotides agree with TRBD2. Germline CDR1 SGHRS, CDR2 YFSETQ. V lost 2 bases and J lost 0; bases outside the gene matches: 10. The CDR3 runs 17 residues. CDR3: CASSFDPTSGYSYEQYF. The CDR3 DNA reads as TGCGCCAGCAGCTTCGACCCAACTAGCGGCTACTCCTACGAGCAGTACTTC.